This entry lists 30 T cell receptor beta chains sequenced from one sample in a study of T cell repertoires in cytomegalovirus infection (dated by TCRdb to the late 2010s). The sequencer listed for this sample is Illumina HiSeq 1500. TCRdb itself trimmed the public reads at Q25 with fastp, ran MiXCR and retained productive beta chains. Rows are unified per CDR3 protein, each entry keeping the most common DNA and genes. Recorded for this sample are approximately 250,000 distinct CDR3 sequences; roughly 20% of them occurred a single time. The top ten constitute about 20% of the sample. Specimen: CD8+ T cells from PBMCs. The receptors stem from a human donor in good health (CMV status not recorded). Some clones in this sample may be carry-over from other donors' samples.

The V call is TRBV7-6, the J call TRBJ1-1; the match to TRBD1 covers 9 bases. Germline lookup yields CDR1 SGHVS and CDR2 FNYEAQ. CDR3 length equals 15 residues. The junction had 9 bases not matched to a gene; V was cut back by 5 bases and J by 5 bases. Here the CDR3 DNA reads TGTGCCAGCAGCGCGACGGGACAGGGTCGGACTGAAGCTTTCTTT. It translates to CASSATGQGRTEAFF.

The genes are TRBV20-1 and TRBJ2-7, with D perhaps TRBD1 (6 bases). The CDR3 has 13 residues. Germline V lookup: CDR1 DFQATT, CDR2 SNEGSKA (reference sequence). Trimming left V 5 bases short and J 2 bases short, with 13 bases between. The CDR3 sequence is CSAVRQEPYEQYF. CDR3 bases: TGCAGTGCTGTTAGACAGGAACCCTACGAGCAGTACTTC.

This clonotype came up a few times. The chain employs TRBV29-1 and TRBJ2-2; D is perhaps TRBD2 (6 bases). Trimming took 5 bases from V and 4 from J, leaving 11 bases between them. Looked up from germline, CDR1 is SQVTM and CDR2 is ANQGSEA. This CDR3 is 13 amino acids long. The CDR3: CSVLQGGTGELFF. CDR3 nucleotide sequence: TGCAGCGTTCTCCAGGGAGGCACCGGGGAGCTGTTTTTT.

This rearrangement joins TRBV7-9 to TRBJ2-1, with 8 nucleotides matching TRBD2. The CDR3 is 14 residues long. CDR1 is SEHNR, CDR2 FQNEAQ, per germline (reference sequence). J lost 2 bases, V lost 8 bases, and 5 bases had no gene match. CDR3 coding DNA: TGTGCCAGCCGGCACGGGGGGGCCTACAATGAGCAGTTCTTC. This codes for CASRHGGAYNEQFF. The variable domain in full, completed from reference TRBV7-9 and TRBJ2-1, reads DTGVSQNPRHKITKRGQNVTFRCDPISEHNRLYWYRQTLGQGPEFLTYFQNEAQLEKSRLLSDRFSAERPKGSFSTLEIQRTEQGDSAMYLCASRHGGAYNEQFFGPGTRLTVL.

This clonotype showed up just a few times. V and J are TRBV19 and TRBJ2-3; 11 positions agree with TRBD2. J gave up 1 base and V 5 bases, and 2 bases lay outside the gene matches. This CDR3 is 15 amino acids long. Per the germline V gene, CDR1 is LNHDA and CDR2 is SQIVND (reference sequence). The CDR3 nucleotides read TGTGCCAGTAGTGAGACTAGCGGGGGCACAGATACGCAGTATTTT. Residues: CASSETSGGTDTQYF.

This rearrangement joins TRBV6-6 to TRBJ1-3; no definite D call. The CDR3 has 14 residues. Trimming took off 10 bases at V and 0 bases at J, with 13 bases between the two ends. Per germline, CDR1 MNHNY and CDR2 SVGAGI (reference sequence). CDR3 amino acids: CATESDLSGNTIYF. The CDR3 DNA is TGTGCCACTGAGTCGGACCTCTCTGGAAACACCATATATTTT.

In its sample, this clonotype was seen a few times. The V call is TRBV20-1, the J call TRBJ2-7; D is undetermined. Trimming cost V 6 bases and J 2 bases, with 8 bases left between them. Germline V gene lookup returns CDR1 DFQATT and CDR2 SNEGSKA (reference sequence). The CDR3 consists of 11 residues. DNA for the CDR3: TGCAGTGCCGATTTCACCTACGAGCAGTACTTC. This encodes CSADFTYEQYF.

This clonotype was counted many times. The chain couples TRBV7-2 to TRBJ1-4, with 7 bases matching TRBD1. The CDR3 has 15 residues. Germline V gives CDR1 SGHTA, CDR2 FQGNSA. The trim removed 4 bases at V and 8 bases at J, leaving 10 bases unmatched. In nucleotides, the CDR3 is TGTGCCAGCAGCTCGCACAGGGGACGAGACGAAAAACTGTTTTTT. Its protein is CASSSHRGRDEKLFF.

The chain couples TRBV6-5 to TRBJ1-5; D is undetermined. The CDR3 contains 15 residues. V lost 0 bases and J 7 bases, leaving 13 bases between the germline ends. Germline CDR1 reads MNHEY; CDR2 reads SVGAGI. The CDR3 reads CASSYSKGNGQPQHF. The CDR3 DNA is TGTGCCAGCAGTTACTCGAAAGGGAACGGGCAGCCCCAGCATTTT.

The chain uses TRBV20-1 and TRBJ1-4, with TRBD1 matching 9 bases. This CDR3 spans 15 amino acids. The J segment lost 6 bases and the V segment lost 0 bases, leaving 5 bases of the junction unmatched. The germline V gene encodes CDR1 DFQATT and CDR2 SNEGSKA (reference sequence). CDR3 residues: CSARDRDRVDEKLFF. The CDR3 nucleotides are TGCAGTGCTAGAGATCGGGACAGGGTTGATGAAAAACTGTTTTTT.

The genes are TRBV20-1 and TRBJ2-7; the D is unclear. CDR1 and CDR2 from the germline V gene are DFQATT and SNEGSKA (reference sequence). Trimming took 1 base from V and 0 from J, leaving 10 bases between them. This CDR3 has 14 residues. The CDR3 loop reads CSARVRGSSYEQYF. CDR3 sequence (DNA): TGCAGTGCTAGAGTTCGAGGAAGCTCCTACGAGCAGTACTTC.

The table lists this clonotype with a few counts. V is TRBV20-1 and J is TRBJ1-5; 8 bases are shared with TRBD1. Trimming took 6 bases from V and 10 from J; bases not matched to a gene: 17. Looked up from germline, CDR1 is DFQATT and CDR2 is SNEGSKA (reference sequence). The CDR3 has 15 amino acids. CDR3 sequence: CSAQDRVTGWEPQHF. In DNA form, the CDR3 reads TGCAGTGCCCAGGACAGGGTAACGGGATGGGAACCCCAGCATTTT.

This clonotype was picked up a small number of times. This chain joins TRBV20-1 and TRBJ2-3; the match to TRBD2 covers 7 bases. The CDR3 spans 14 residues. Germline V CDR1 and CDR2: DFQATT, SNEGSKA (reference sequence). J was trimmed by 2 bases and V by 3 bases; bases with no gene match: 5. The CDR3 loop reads CSASGGGPTDTQYF. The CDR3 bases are TGCAGTGCTAGTGGGGGGGGACCCACAGATACGCAGTATTTT.

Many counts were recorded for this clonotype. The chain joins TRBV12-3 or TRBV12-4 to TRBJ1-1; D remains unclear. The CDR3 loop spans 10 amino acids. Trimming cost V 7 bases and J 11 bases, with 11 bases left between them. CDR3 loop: CASKGEVAFF. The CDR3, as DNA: TGTGCCAGCAAGGGAGAGGTTGCTTTCTTT.

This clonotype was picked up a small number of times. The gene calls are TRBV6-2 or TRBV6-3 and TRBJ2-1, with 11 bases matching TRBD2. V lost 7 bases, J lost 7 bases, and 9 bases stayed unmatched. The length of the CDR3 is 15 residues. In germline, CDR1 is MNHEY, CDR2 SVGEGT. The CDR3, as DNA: TGTGCCAGCACCGCAAGACTAGCGGGGCAGAATGAGCAGTTCTTC. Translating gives CASTARLAGQNEQFF.

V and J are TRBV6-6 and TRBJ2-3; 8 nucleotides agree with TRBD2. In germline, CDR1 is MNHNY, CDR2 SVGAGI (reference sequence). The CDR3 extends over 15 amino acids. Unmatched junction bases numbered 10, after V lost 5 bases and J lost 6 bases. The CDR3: CASSGSGLVGDTQYF. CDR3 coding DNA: TGTGCCAGCAGTGGTTCGGGACTAGTCGGTGATACGCAGTATTTT.

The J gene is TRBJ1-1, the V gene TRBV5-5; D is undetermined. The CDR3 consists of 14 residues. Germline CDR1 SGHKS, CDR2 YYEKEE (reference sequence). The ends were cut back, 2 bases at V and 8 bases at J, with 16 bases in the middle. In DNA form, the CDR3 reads TGTGCCAGCAGCTTTGGGTCTCGCGGCTTAGAAGCTTTCTTT. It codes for CASSFGSRGLEAFF. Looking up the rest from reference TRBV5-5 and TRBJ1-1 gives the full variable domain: DAGVTQSPTHLIKTRGQQVTLRCSPISGHKSVSWYQQVLGQGPQFIFQYYEKEERGRGNFPDRFSARQFPNYSSELNVNALLLGDSALYLCASSFGSRGLEAFFGQGTRLTVV.

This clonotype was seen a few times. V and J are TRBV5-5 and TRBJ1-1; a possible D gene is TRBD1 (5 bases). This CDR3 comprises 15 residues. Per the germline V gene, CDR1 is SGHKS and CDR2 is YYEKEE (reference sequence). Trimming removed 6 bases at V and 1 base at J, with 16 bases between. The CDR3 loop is CASKQGSTQNTEAFF. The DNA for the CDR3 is TGTGCCAGCAAGCAGGGATCCACCCAGAACACTGAAGCTTTCTTT.

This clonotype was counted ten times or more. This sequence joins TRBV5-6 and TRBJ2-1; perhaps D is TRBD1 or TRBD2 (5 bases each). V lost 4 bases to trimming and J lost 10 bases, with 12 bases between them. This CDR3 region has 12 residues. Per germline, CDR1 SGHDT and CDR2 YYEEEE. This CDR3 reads CASSLGTAEQFF. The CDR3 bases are TGTGCCAGCAGCCTGGGGACCGCCGAGCAGTTCTTC.

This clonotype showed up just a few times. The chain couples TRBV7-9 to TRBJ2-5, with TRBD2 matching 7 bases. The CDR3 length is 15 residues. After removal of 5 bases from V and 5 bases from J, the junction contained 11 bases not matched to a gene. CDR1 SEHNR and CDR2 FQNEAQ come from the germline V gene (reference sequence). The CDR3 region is CASSPGTTRGETQYF. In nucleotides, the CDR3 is TGTGCCAGCAGCCCCGGGACTACCCGTGGGGAGACCCAGTACTTC.

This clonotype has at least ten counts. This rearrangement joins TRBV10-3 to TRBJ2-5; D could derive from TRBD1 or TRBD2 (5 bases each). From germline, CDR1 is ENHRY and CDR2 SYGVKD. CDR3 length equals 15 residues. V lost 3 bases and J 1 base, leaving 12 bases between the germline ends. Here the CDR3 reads CAISDREKVQETQYF. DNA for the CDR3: TGTGCCATCAGTGACAGGGAGAAGGTCCAAGAGACCCAGTACTTC.

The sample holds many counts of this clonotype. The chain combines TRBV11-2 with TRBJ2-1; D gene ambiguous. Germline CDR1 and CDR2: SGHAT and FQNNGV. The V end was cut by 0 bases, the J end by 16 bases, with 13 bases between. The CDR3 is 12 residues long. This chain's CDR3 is CASSLDPRSSFF. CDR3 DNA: TGTGCCAGCAGCTTAGATCCGAGGAGTTCCTTCTTC.

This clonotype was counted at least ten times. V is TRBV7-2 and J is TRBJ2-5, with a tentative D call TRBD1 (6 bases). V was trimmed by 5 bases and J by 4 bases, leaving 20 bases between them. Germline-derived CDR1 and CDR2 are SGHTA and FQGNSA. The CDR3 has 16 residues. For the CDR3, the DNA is TGTGCCAGCAGCATACTCCACCGGGACAACCCAGAGACCCAGTACTTC. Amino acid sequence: CASSILHRDNPETQYF.

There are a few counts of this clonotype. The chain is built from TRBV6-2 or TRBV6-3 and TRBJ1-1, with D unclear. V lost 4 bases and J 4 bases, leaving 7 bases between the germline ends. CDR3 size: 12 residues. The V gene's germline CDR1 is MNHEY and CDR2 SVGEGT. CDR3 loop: CASSWVVTEAFF. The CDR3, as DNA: TGTGCCAGCAGTTGGGTGGTCACTGAAGCTTTCTTT.

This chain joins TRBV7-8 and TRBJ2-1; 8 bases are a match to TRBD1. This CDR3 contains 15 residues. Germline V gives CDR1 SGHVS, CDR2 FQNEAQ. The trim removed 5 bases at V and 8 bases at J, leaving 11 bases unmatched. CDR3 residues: CASSPISAGGDEQFF. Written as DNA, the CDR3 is TGTGCCAGCAGCCCCATCTCTGCAGGGGGCGATGAGCAGTTCTTC.

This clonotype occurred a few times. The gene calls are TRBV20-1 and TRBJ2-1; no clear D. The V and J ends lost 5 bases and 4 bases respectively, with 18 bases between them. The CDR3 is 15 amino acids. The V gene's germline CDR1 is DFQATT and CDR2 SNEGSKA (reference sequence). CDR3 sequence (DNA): TGCAGTGCTTACGACCCCCTTCACGGATACAATGAGCAGTTCTTC. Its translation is CSAYDPLHGYNEQFF.

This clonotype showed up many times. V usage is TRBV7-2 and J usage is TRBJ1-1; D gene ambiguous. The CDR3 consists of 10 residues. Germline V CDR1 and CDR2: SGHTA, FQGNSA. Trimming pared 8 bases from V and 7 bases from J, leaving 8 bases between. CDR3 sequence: CASLQREAFF. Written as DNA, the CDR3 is TGTGCCAGCCTTCAGCGTGAAGCTTTCTTT.

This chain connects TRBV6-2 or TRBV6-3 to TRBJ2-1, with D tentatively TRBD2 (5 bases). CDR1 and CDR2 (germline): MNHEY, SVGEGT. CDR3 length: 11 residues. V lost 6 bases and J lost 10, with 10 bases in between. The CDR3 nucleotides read TGTGCCAGCAGCCTCCCGGGAGAGCAGTTCTTC. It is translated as CASSLPGEQFF.

CDR3: CASTPQGGGTGELFF. The CDR3 DNA follows: TGTGCCAGCACCCCTCAGGGGGGGGGCACCGGGGAGCTGTTTTTT. This rearrangement joins TRBV12-3 or TRBV12-4 to TRBJ2-2; the D gene could be TRBD1 or TRBD2 (7 bases each). V lost 7 bases, J lost 4 bases, and 16 bases lay in between. CDR3 length: 15 amino acids.

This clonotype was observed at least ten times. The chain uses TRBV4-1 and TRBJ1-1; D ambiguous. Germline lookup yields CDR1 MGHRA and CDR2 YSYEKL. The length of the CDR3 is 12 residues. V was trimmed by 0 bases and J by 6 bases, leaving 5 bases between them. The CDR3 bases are TGCGCCAGCAGCCAAGATGGGTCTGAAGCTTTCTTT. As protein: CASSQDGSEAFF.